This TCR beta chain was retrieved from a study of shared clonotypes between healthy human individuals (TCRdb year 2020). Background for the entire study: Three men and two women, aged 18 to 49 years, made up the cohort. Per donor, three plates each were used for CD4 naive and CD4 memory, two for CD8 naive, and one for CD8 memory. Blood TCR repertoires of a handful of healthy adults were deeply sequenced to estimate repertoire size and the extent of clonotype sharing between individuals. To increase sequencing depth and limit assay-specific biases, TCR repertoire library preparation and sequencing were carried out by different laboratories using diverse techniques. Per donor, leukapheresis produced somewhere between about 0.94 and 9 billion PBMCs.

Turning to this clone: Its antigen remains undetermined. One base away there is no much larger clone; base qualities are not given.

General study outcomes and caveats: Pairwise subsampling indicated that sequencing depth was expected to affect the degree of clonotype sharing among donors. Compared with non-shared clonotypes, the clonotypes found in all four sorted-subset donors had higher generation probabilities. Even with the large sequencing depth, rarefaction of the sorted-subset datasets indicated that sequencing was incomplete. Naive subsets generally had larger estimated clonotype richness than memory subsets did. Because the study included only a small number of donors, the genetic and exposure-history diversity represented was limited. Across a handful of donors, 5% to 6% of naive CD4, around 3.5% of naive CD8, 2% to 2.5% of memory CD4, and over 0.35% of memory CD8 clonotypes were shared. Sampling was restricted to blood, and TCR repertoires in tissues likely differ from the TCR repertoires found in blood.

The donors were healthy, HIV-negative adults with no recently reported acute infections or vaccinations. All donors were Caucasian adults living in Nashville, Tennessee, USA. Magnetic negative selection was used to enrich CD4+ T cells, after which naive cells were positively selected on CD45RA and the negative fraction became the memory subset. Blood was collected by leukapheresis, and PBMCs were isolated by Ficoll-Histopaque density gradient centrifugation and then cryopreserved in liquid nitrogen vapor phase. Analytical flow cytometry was used to check the purity and quantity of every magnetically sorted T cell population. Each sorted fraction had its genomic DNA isolated and then quantified by UV absorbance on a Nanodrop 2000c. Reading from cysteine to phenylalanine, the CDR3 counts 18 amino acids. Of all the DNA, just the CDR3 is kept, 54 bases in frame from base 1. Trimming accounts for 0 bases at V and 4 bases at J, while the number of junction bases matched to no gene is 11. Taken from the germline V gene, the CDR1 and CDR2 loops are MGHRA and YSYEKL.

Using the deep immunoSEQ assay, TCR CDR3 regions were amplified from genomic DNA by multiplex PCR. For each cell subset, the extracted genomic DNA was distributed evenly across all wells of several immunoSEQ 96-well plates, and each plate served as one replicate. Each replicate PCR for sorted subsets received approximately 220 ng genomic DNA, equal to about 30,000 T cell genomes. The purified libraries were quantified using a Qubit 3.0 fluorometer, sized with a Bioanalyzer 2100, and then quantified again using the KAPA Library Quantification kit. A separate single-read 150-cycle Illumina NextSeq 550 flow cell was used to sequence each immunoSEQ 96-well plate. Per the authors' processing: Because only junctional sequences without quality scores were contained in the immunoSEQ output, filtering matching that applied to full-length reads could not be performed. To assign V/J genes and CDR3, sequences were annotated against IMGT germline references using PyIR, a Python wrapper for IgBLAST v1.9. Reads were filtered out if the reads had weak V/J assignments (E-value above 1e-6), no CDR3, stop codons, out-of-frame junctions, or ambiguous translated residues. V3J clonotypes were defined by identical inferred V gene, J gene, and CDR3 amino acid sequence. The percentage overlap between two repertoires was calculated by dividing the number of shared unique clonotypes by the size of the smaller repertoire. Repertoire richness was assessed with RTK rarefaction, the Chao1 estimator, and Recon v2.1 estimates of unobserved clonotypes. Generation probabilities were computed with OLGA for all TCRbeta clonotypes obtained by the gDNA method from a few donors. Here the immuneACCESS table is served through TCRdb, limited to in-frame sequences with V and J called. Missing clones are a known gap in these copies; in checked studies unresolved V genes cover under half, and the rest lacks a known reason. Clone size and the V and J calls come from that table; the DNA yielded D and trimming. This sample has hundreds of thousands of clones in its table, and less than 85% of those were observed once. Jointly, the top ten make up more than 9% of the sample.

Sequenced: memory CD4+ T cells sorted from blood. The cell subset or site tag for this specimen amounts to: CD45RA-negative fraction. The chain is made from TRBV4-1 and TRBJ2-1, with 8 bases matching TRBD1. This receptor was obtained from a man aged 25 to 45 in good health. At the DNA level, the sequence is TGCGCCAGCAGCCAAGATCGTAACCCTGGGACAGGATACAATGAGCAGTTCTTC. It codes for CASSQDRNPGTGYNEQFF.